The 2 T cell receptor beta chains presented below share a single source sample, sequenced in a study of OX40 agonist ivuxolimab in advanced cancers. The protocol was immunoSEQ multiplex PCR, while the TCRdb copy is restricted to in-frame clones and leaves out a portion. The sample has some 41,000 clones; approximately 90% are singletons. The input for sequencing was CD4+ or CD8+ T cells sorted from blood, taken in a trial of the OX40 agonist ivuxolimab. The source is an adult with an advanced solid tumor such as melanoma, head and neck, liver or kidney cancer.

The chain carries TRBV5-1 and TRBJ2-1; D ambiguous. The germline V gene has CDR1 SGHRS and CDR2 YFSETQ. This CDR3 is 15 amino acids long. V dropped 0 bases and J dropped 6 bases, with 13 bases sitting between them. The CDR3, as DNA: TGCGCCAGCAGCTTGGGTGGTTTGGAGATCAATGAGCAGTTCTTC. As protein: CASSLGGLEINEQFF.

The rearrangement links TRBV11-3 to TRBJ2-2, with TRBD1 as a possible D gene (5 bases). CDR1 and CDR2 from the germline V gene are SGHNT and YENEEA. This CDR3 is 15 amino acids long. V was clipped by 0 bases and J by 5 bases, with 10 bases between them. CDR3 DNA sequence: TGTGCCAGCAGCTTAGAGGCAGGGTGGACCGGGGAGCTGTTTTTT. Translating gives CASSLEAGWTGELFF.